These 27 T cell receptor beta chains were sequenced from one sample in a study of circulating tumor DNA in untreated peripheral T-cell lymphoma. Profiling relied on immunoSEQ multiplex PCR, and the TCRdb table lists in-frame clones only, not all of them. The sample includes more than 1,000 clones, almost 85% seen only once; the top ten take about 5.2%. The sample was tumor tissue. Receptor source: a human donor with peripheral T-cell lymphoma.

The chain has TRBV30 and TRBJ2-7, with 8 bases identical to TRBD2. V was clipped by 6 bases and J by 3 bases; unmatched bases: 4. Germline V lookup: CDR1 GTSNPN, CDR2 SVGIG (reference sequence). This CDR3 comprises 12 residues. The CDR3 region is CACWTSNYEQYF. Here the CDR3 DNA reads TGTGCCTGCTGGACTAGCAACTACGAGCAGTACTTC.

Here the CDR3 reads CASSLDRDRGNEQFF. The DNA for the CDR3 is TGTGCCAGCAGCTTAGATAGGGACAGGGGCAATGAGCAGTTCTTC. The chain is built from TRBV11-3 and TRBJ2-1, with 10 bases identical to TRBD1. The germline V gene has CDR1 SGHNT and CDR2 YENEEA. The CDR3 extends over 15 amino acids. V was clipped by 0 bases and J by 6 bases; unmatched bases: 2.

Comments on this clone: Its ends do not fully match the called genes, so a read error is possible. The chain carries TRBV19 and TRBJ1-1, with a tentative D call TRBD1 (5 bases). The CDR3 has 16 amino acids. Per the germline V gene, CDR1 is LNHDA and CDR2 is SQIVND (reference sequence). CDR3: CASSAPGLWKNTEVFF. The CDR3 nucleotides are TGTGCCAGTAGTGCCCCGGGGCTATGGAAGAACACTGAAGTTTTCTTT.

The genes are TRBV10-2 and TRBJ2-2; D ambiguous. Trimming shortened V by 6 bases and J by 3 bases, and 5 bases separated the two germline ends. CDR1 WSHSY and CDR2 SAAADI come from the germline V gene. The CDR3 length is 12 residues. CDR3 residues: CASSSYTGELFF. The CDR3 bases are TGCGCCAGCAGCAGTTACACCGGGGAGCTGTTTTTT.

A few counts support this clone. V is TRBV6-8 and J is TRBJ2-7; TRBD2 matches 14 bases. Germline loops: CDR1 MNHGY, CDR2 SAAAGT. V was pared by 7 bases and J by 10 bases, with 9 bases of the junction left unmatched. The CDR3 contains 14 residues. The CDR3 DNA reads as TGTGCCAGCACTCCCGGGACTAGCGGGAGACCCCAGTACTTC. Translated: CASTPGTSGRPQYF.

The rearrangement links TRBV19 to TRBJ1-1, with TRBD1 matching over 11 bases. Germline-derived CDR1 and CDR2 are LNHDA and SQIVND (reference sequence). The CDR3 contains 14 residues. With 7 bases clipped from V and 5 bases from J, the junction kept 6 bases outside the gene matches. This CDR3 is CASIADRGHTEAFF. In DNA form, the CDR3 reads TGTGCCAGTATCGCGGACAGGGGGCAYACTGAAGCTTTCTTT.

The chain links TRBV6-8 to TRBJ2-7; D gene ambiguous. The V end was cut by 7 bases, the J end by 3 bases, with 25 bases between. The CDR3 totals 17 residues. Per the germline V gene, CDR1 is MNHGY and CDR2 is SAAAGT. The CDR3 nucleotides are TGTGCCAGCACTCTTTACGGCCCCGACGGCCCCCTCTACGAGCAGTACTTC. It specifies CASTLYGPDGPLYEQYF.

The DNA of the CDR3 is TGTGCCAGCAGTAAAACAGGAGACCACTCTGGAAACACCATATATTTT. Its translation: CASSKTGDHSGNTIYF. The chain links TRBV6-8 to TRBJ1-3, with a tentative D call TRBD1 (5 bases). V was shortened by 5 bases and J by 0 bases, with 14 bases between the two germline ends. The CDR3 spans 16 residues. Germline CDR1 is MNHGY and CDR2 is SAAAGT.

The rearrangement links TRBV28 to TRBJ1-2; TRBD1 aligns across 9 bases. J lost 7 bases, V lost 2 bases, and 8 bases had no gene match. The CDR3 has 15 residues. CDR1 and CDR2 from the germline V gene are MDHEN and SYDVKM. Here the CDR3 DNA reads TGTGCCAGCAGTTTAGCGGACAGGGGATGGATTGGCTACACCTTC. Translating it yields CASSLADRGWIGYTF.

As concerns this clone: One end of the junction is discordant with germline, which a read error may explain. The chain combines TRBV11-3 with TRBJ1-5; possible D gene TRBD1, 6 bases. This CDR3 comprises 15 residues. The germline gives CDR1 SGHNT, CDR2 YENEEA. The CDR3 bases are TGTGTCAGCAGTTTAGAGGGGGGTAGCAATCAGCCCCAGCATTTT. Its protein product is CVSSLEGGSNQPQHF.

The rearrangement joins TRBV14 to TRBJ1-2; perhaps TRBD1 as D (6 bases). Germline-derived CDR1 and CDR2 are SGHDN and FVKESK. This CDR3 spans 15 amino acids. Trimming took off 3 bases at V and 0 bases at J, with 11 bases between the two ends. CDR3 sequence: CASSQTRTANYGYTF. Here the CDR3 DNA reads TGTGCCAGCAGCCAGACAAGGACAGCTAACTATGGCTACACCTTC.

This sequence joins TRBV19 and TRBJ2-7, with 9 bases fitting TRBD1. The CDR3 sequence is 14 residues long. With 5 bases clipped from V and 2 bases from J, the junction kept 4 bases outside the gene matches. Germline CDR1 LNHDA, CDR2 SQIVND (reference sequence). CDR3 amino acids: CASSSNRGPYEQYF. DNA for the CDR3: TGTGCCAGTAGTTCCAACAGGGGGCCCTACGAGCAGTACTTC.

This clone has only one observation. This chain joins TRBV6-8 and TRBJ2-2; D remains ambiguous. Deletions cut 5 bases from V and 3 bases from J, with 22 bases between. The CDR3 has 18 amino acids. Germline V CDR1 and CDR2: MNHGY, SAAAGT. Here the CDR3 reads CASSNRRPFPKYTGELFF. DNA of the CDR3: TGTGCCAGCAGTAACAGAAGACCTTTTCCGAAGTACACCGGGGAGCTGTTTTTT.

Here the CDR3 reads CASRAFVSTDTQYF. CDR3 DNA: TGTGCCAGCCGGGCCTTTGTGAGCACAGATACGCAGTATTTT. V is TRBV18 and J is TRBJ2-3; D is unclear. With 8 bases removed from V and 0 bases from J, the gap between germline ends came to 12 bases. The CDR3 is 14 residues long. Germline CDR1 is KGHSH and CDR2 is LQKENI.

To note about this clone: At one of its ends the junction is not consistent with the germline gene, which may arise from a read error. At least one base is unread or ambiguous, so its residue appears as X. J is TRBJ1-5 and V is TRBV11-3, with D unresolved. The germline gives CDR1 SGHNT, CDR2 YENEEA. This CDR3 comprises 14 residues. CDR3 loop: CASSLEGSDQXQHF. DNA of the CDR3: TGTGCCAGCAGCTTGGAGGGCAGTGATCAGYCCCAGCATTTT.

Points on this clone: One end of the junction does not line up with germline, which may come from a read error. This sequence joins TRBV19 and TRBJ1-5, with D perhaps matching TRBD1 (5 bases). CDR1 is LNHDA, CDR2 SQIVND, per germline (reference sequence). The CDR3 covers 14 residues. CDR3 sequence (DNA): TGTGCCAATAGTAATCTCAACAGGAATCAGCCCCAGCATTTT. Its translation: CANSNLNRNQPQHF.

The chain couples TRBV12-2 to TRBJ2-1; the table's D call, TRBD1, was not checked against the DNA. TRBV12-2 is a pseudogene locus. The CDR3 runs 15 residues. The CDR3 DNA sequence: TGTGCCAGTCAGCTTCGGCAGGGCTCTCACAATGAGCAGTTCTTC. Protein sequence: CASQLRQGSHNEQFF.

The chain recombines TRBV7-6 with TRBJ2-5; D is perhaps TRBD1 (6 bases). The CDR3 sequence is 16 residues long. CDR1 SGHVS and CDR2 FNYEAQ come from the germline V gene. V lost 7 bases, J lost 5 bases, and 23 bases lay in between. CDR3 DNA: TGTGCCAGCACCGGCCCCAACAGGGAATTAAGGGAGACCCAGTACTTC. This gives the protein CASTGPNRELRETQYF.

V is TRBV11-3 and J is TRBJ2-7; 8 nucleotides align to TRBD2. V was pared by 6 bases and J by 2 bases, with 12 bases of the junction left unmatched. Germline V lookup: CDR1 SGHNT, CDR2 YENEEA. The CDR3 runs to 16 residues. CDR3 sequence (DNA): TGTGCCAGCAGTCCCAGCTTCGGACTAGCTACCTACGAGCAGTACTTC. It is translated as CASSPSFGLATYEQYF. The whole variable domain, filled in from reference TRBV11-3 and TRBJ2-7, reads EAGVVQSPRYKIIEKKQPVAFWCNPISGHNTLYWYLQNLGQGPELLIRYENEEAVDDSQLPKDRFSAERLKGVDSTLKIQPAELGDSAVYLCASSPSFGLATYEQYFGPGTRLTVT.

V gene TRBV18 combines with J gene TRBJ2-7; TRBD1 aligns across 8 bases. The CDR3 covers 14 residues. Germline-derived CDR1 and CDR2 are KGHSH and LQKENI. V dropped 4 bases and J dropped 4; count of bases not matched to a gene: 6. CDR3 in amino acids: CASSLTGGQYEQYF. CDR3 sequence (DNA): TGTGCCAGCTCACTCACAGGGGGTCAATACGAGCAGTACTTC. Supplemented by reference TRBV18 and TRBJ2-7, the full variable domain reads NAGVMQNPRHLVRRRGQEARLRCSPMKGHSHVYWYRQLPEEGLKFMVYLQKENIIDESGMPKERFSAEFPKEGPSILRIQQVVRGDSAAYFCASSLTGGQYEQYFGPGTRLTVT.

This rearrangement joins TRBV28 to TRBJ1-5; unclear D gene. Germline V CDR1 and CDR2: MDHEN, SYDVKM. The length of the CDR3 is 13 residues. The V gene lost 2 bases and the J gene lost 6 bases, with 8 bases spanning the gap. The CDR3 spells CASSLVFGQPQHF. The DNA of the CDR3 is TGTGCCAGCAGTTTAGTCTTCGGTCAGCCCCAGCATTTT.

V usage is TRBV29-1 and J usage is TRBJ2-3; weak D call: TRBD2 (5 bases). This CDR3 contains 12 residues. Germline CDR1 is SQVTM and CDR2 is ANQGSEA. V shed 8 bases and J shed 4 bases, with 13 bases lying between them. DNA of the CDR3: TGCAGCATTGTCCGGGGTGCAGATACGCAGTATTTT. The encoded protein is CSIVRGADTQYF.

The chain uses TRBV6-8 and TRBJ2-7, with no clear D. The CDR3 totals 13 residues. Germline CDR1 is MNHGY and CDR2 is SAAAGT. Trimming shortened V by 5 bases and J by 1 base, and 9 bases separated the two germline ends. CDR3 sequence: CASSDDVSYEQYF. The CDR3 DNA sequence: TGTGCCAGCAGTGACGACGTTTCCTACGAGCAGTACTTC.

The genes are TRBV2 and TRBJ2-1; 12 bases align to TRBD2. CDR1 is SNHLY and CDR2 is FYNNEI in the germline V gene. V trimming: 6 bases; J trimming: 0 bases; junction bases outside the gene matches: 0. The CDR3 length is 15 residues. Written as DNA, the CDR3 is TGTGCCAGCAGGACTAGCGGGAGCTCCTACAATGAGCAGTTCTTC. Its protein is CASRTSGSSYNEQFF. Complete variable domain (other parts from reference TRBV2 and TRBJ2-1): EPEVTQTPSHQVTQMGQEVILRCVPISNHLYFYWYRQILGQKVEFLVSFYNNEISEKSEIFDDQFSVERPDGSNFTLKIRSTKLEDSAMYFCASRTSGSSYNEQFFGPGTRLTVL.

CDR3 sequence reads: CASSYSPDRGTYEQYF. CDR3 sequence (DNA): TGTGCCAGCAGTTACTCCCCGGACAGGGGGACCTACGAGCAGTACTTC. The chain carries TRBV6-8 and TRBJ2-7, with 10 bases matching TRBD1. CDR3 length equals 16 residues. V was pared by 0 bases and J by 2 bases, with 4 bases of the junction left unmatched. Germline V lookup: CDR1 MNHGY, CDR2 SAAAGT.

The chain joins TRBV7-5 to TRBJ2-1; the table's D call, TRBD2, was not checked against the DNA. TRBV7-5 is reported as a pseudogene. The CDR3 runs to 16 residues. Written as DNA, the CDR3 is TGTGCCAGCAGCCTACGGACTAGCGGGACTGTCCATGAGCAGTTCTTC. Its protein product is CASSLRTSGTVHEQFF.

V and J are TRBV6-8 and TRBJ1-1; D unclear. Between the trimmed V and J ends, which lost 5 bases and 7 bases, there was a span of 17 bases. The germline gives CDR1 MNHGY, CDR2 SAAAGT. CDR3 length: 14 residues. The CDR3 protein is CASSPDFARLEAFF. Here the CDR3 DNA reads TGTGCCAGCAGTCCGGATTTCGCCCGGCTTGAAGCTTTCTTT.